These T cell receptor beta chains were read from a single sample in a study of neurological immune-mediated disorders. TCRdb recomputed calls from the 5' RACE reads with MiXCR, one row per CDR3 protein. The table records 50,000 or so distinct CDR3 sequences, about 10% of them present only once. Sequenced material: PBMCs. The receptors derive from a man in his sixties in good health. Both conserved end residues are part of each CDR3. A D gene is named only where the DNA matches it firmly. Expanded clones get a size class; other rows say once, few or many, or leave the size out.

TRBJ2-6	TRBV20-1	many	-	15	CSATTGFSGANVLTF	TGCAGTGCTACTACAGGTTTTTCTGGGGCCAACGTCCTGACTTTC
TRBJ2-3	TRBV7-9	-	-	11	CAGANGDTQYF	TGTGCCGGCGCCAATGGCGATACGCAGTATTTT
TRBJ2-3	TRBV7-2	many	TRBD1	14	CASSSGTGGDTQYF	TGTGCCAGCAGCTCCGGGACAGGGGGAGATACGCAGTATTTT
TRBJ2-4	TRBV27	-	-	15	CASSLGRVAKIIQYF	TGTGCCAGCAGCTTGGGTAGGGTCGCCAAAATCATTCAGTACTTC
TRBJ2-7	TRBV12-3/TRBV12-4	many	TRBD1	14	CASSSRTGEPEQYF	TGTGCCAGCAGTTCGCGGACAGGGGAGCCCGAGCAGTACTTC
TRBJ2-3	TRBV7-2	many	TRBD2	14	CASTRGLAPDTQYF	TGTGCCAGCACGCGAGGACTAGCCCCAGATACGCAGTATTTT
TRBJ2-1	TRBV6-5	many	TRBD2	15	CASSYWTSGDHEQFF	TGTGCCAGCAGTTACTGGACTAGCGGGGACCATGAGCAGTTCTTC
TRBJ2-7	TRBV7-9	many	-	17	CASSLAGSGSFYYEQYF	TGTGCCAGCAGCTTAGCGGGAAGCGGGTCCTTCTACTACGAGCAGTACTTC
TRBJ2-7	TRBV7-2	many	TRBD1	14	CASSLDRGYYEQYF	TGTGCCAGCAGCTTAGACAGGGGATACTACGAGCAGTACTTC
TRBJ2-1	TRBV7-2	many	-	15	CASSPKGLYYNEQFF	TGTGCCAGCAGCCCCAAAGGACTCTATTACAATGAGCAGTTCTTC
TRBJ2-2	TRBV7-8	-	TRBD1	16	CASSPPGTGTRGELFF	TGTGCCAGCAGCCCTCCCGGGACAGGGACGCGCGGGGAGCTGTTTTTT
TRBJ2-1	TRBV6-2/TRBV6-3	many	TRBD2	16	CATNPYGLDSVFEQFF	TGTGCCACCAACCCCTACGGACTAGACTCAGTCTTTGAGCAGTTCTTC
TRBJ2-4	TRBV28	many	-	16	CASSSYLQGSKNIQYF	TGTGCCAGCAGTTCCTATTTACAGGGTTCCAAAAACATTCAGTACTTC
TRBJ1-1	TRBV4-1	few	-	14	CASSHEGKGTEAFF	TGCGCCAGCAGCCACGAAGGGAAGGGCACTGAAGCTTTCTTT
TRBJ1-2	TRBV5-1	many	-	13	CASSLIGDYGYTF	TGCGCCAGCAGCTTAATAGGGGACTATGGCTACACCTTC
TRBJ1-2	TRBV24-1	many	TRBD1	14	CATSDAGTAYGYTF	TGTGCCACCAGTGATGCCGGGACAGCGTATGGCTACACCTTC
TRBJ2-3	TRBV4-3	many	-	15	CASSAWGGDTDTQYF	TGCGCCAGCAGCGCTTGGGGCGGGGACACAGATACGCAGTATTTT
TRBJ1-5	TRBV7-8	-	TRBD1	17	CASILVSRQGANQPQHF	TGTGCCAGCATCTTAGTTTCGCGACAGGGGGCGAATCAGCCCCAGCATTTT
TRBJ2-6	TRBV7-2	many	-	16	CASSLGALSGANVLTF	TGTGCCAGCAGCTTAGGGGCACTCTCTGGGGCCAACGTCCTGACTTTC
TRBJ2-5	TRBV6-6	many	-	12	CASSPILETQYF	TGTGCCAGCAGCCCTATCCTGGAGACCCAGTACTTC
TRBJ1-6	TRBV2	many	-	15	CASREVGQTNSPLHF	TGTGCCAGCAGAGAAGTTGGACAGACTAATTCACCCCTCCACTTT
TRBJ1-1	TRBV5-1	many	TRBD1	16	CASSSSGTGGNTEAFF	TGCGCCAGCAGCTCCTCCGGGACAGGGGGGAACACTGAAGCTTTCTTT
TRBJ1-4	TRBV7-9	-	-	17	CASSSRPGPAANEKLFF	TGTGCCAGCAGCTCTCGGCCCGGACCGGCGGCTAATGAAAAACTGTTTTTT
TRBJ2-2	TRBV3-1	many	TRBD2	15	CASSPSGGPAGELFF	TGTGCCAGCAGCCCCTCGGGGGGGCCTGCTGGGGAGCTGTTTTTT
TRBJ1-3	TRBV29-1	many	TRBD1	12	CSVDRGANTIYF	TGCAGCGTCGACAGGGGCGCAAACACCATATATTTT
TRBJ2-3	TRBV3-1	-	-	12	CANSQHGVAQYF	TGTGCCAACAGCCAACACGGCGTTGCGCAGTATTTT
TRBJ1-1	TRBV7-3	many	-	14	CASSLSGGITEAFF	TGTGCCAGCAGCCTATCTGGGGGAATCACTGAAGCTTTCTTT
TRBJ1-2	TRBV7-3	many	-	13	CASSLGGTGGYTF	TGTGCCAGCAGCTTAGGCGGAACGGGTGGCTACACCTTC
TRBJ2-7	TRBV2	many	-	15	CASSGADRRSYEQYF	TGTGCCAGCAGTGGGGCCGACAGGAGATCCTACGAGCAGTACTTC
TRBJ2-7	TRBV4-3	-	-	14	CASSQAGVAYEQCF	TGCGCCAGCAGCCAAGCAGGGGTGGCCTACGAGCAGTGCTTC
TRBJ1-6	TRBV2	few	-	14	CASSWEDLNSPLHF	TGTGCCAGCAGTTGGGAAGACCTTAATTCACCCCTCCACTTT
TRBJ2-3	TRBV5-1	many	-	15	CASSLEGRVTDTQYF	TGCGCCAGCAGCTTGGAGGGCAGGGTCACAGATACGCAGTATTTT
TRBJ1-2	TRBV6-5	many	-	18	CASSYSVSGTASNYGYTF	TGTGCCAGCAGTTACTCTGTCTCGGGCACCGCCTCTAACTATGGCTACACCTTC
TRBJ1-5	TRBV20-1	many	-	15	CSAQRDGHSNQPQHF	TGCAGTGCCCAGCGGGACGGACATAGCAATCAGCCCCAGCATTTT
TRBJ1-5	TRBV20-1	many	-	12	CSAPGRGQPQHF	TGCAGTGCGCCAGGCAGGGGACAGCCCCAGCATTTT
TRBJ2-3	TRBV20-1	many	-	16	CSASSSPGQRTDTQYF	TGCAGTGCTTCCTCCAGCCCCGGGCAGCGCACAGATACGCAGTATTTT
TRBJ1-2	TRBV28	many	-	14	CASSAGRHNYGYTF	TGTGCCAGCAGTGCCGGGAGACACAATTATGGCTACACCTTC
TRBJ1-2	TRBV7-6	many	-	14	CASSLAGERYGYTF	TGTGCCAGCAGCTTAGCCGGGGAGCGGTATGGCTACACCTTC
TRBJ1-1	TRBV27	many	-	16	CASGLAAKFMNTEAFF	TGTGCCAGCGGATTGGCCGCCAAATTCATGAACACTGAAGCTTTCTTT